This entry features one TCR beta chain sequence. Its antigen specificity is not known. The input lacks base qualities; no much larger clone sits a single base away. Library preparation was by the immunoSEQ multiplex PCR assay. The clones in this table, taken by TCRdb from immuneACCESS, are in-frame only. Not every clone is retained; where verified, under half of the shortfall comes from an unresolved V gene, and the cause of the rest is unknown. Within this sample are 210,000 or so clones, with about nine tenths of them counted one time only. The ten largest clonotypes hold approximately 2% of the sample. The sample comes from a study of control samples from healthy donors and cancer patients (dated by TCRdb to about 2020). CDR1 and CDR2 are read off the germline V gene as MNHEY and SVGAGI. The CDR3 goes from the cysteine to the phenylalanine over 12 residues. Kept here is only the CDR3 DNA, which spans 36 bases and is read in frame from base 1. Cut back by 6 bases and 4 bases, the V and J ends lie 7 bases apart.

The rearrangement joined TRBV6-5 to TRBJ1-3; no D gene can be assigned with confidence. Input material: blood. The sequence was obtained from a man in his thirties or forties in good health. The sequence in DNA is TGTGCCAGCAGAGACCAGGGAAACACCATATATTTT. Its protein product is CASRDQGNTIYF.